This T cell receptor (beta chain) appears in the sequencing data of a study of T-cell memory formation after mild COVID-19. In its sample, this clonotype was seen a few times. TCRdb independently ran MiXCR on the 5' RACE reads; one entry per CDR3 protein. The sample holds just over 300,000 distinct CDR3 sequences, around 19% seen once. This CDR3 is built from 16 residues. Germline V gene data show CDR1 as SGDLS and CDR2 as YYNGEE. Trimming took 0 bases from V and 4 from J, leaving 16 bases between them. Sequenced sample: PBMCs or a T cell subset sorted from them (not recorded which). The source of this sequence is a man aged 18-30 years who had mild COVID-19 (a few samples of this study predate the infection). Cell type and time point are not known. The V gene is TRBV9, the J gene TRBJ1-2, with D tentatively TRBD1 (5 bases). The CDR3 loop is CASSVGERDRSYGYTF. In DNA form, the CDR3 reads TGTGCCAGCAGCGTAGGGGAGCGGGACCGGTCCTATGGCTACACCTTC. Using reference TRBV9 and TRBJ1-2 for the parts outside the CDR3, the full variable domain is DSGVTQTPKHLITATGQRVTLRCSPRSGDLSVYWYQQSLDQGLQFLIQYYNGEERAKGNILERFSAQQFPDLHSELNLSSLELGDSALYFCASSVGERDRSYGYTFGSGTRLTVV.